This TCR beta chain was sequenced during a study of cytomegalovirus exposure and HLA in healthy donors. Study-wide findings and caveats: Donors were assumed by presence/absence analyses to have roughly uniform sequencing depth. Another analysis was done later, and it associated more than 15,000 TCR beta sequences with HLA alleles at 0.05 false discovery rate. Per a later analysis, HLA-associated TCR beta chains showed more clonal expansion than other, equally common TCR beta chains.

The germline CDR1 and CDR2 sequences are SGHRS and YFSETQ. V was pared by 7 bases and J by 7 bases, with 5 bases of the junction left unmatched. CDR3 length: 11 residues. The PCR made use of 60 Vbeta and 13 Jbeta primers. The repertoire was sequenced with immunoSEQ multiplex PCR; TCRdb's copy has only in-frame clones and lacks some. The profile shows approximately 180,000 clones, around 87% of them singletons. With respect to this clone: Its antigen remains unknown.

This clonotype was sampled from a woman between 18 and 29 years old in good health and CMV-seronegative. The chain uses TRBV5-1 and TRBJ2-7; TRBD2 aligns across 7 bases. The sample comprised PBMCs. The CDR3 DNA is TGCGCCAGCTCGGGGGGTAGGGAGCAGTACTTC. Its protein is CASSGGREQYF.